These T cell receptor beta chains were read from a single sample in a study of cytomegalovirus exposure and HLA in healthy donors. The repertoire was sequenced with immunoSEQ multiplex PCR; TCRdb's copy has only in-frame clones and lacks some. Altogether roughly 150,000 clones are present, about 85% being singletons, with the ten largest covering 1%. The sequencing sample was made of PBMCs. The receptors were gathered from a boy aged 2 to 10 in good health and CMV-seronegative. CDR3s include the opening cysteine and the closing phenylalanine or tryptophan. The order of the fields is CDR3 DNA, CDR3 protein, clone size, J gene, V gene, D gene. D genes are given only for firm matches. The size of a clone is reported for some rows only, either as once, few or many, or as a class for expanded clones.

cdr3_nt: TGTGCCAGCAGCCCGCAATTCCTGACAACCAACACTGAAGCTTTCTTT
cdr3_aa: CASSPQFLTTNTEAFF
clone_size: -
j_call: TRBJ1-1
v_call: TRBV21-1
d_call: -

cdr3_nt: TGTGCCAGCAGCCCGCGGGACAGTGCCTACGAGCAGTACTTC
cdr3_aa: CASSPRDSAYEQYF
clone_size: -
j_call: TRBJ2-7
v_call: TRBV7-9
d_call: -

cdr3_nt: TGCGCCAGCAGCCCCTGGACTAGTAGAGAGACCCAGTACTTC
cdr3_aa: CASSPWTSRETQYF
clone_size: few
j_call: TRBJ2-5
v_call: TRBV4-1
d_call: TRBD2

cdr3_nt: TGTGCCTGGCATCAGCAAGAGACCCAGTACTTC
cdr3_aa: CAWHQQETQYF
clone_size: -
j_call: TRBJ2-5
v_call: TRBV30
d_call: -

cdr3_nt: TGTGCCAGCAGTGGCCTTCAAGCGGGAGGGAATGAGCAGTTCTTC
cdr3_aa: CASSGLQAGGNEQFF
clone_size: -
j_call: TRBJ2-1
v_call: TRBV27
d_call: TRBD2

cdr3_nt: TGCGCCAGCAGCTTGAGGGGACAGGGTTTTCTGCACACTGAAGCTTTCTTT
cdr3_aa: CASSLRGQGFLHTEAFF
clone_size: once
j_call: TRBJ1-1
v_call: TRBV5-1
d_call: TRBD1

cdr3_nt: TGCGCCAGCGCCGGGACAGGGGTAGAGACCCAGTACTTC
cdr3_aa: CASAGTGVETQYF
clone_size: -
j_call: TRBJ2-5
v_call: TRBV5-1
d_call: TRBD1

cdr3_nt: TGTGCCAGTAAGGGACAGGGGGTTACCGGGGAGCTGTTTTTT
cdr3_aa: CASKGQGVTGELFF
clone_size: -
j_call: TRBJ2-2
v_call: TRBV19
d_call: TRBD1

cdr3_nt: TGCGCCAGCAGTCGACTACAGGGGGAAATCTACAATGAGCAGTTCTTC
cdr3_aa: CASSRLQGEIYNEQFF
clone_size: -
j_call: TRBJ2-1
v_call: TRBV23-1
d_call: TRBD1

cdr3_nt: TGCGCCAGCAGCTTGGTTGGCGGAGGTTCCACAGATACGCAGTATTTT
cdr3_aa: CASSLVGGGSTDTQYF
clone_size: -
j_call: TRBJ2-3
v_call: TRBV5-1
d_call: -

cdr3_nt: TGTGCCAGCAGCCAAACCGGGACAGGGCGCAATCAGCCCCAGCATTTT
cdr3_aa: CASSQTGTGRNQPQHF
clone_size: once
j_call: TRBJ1-5
v_call: TRBV28
d_call: TRBD1

cdr3_nt: TGTGCCAGCACCCAGACCAGGGGGCGAACAGATACGCAGTATTTT
cdr3_aa: CASTQTRGRTDTQYF
clone_size: -
j_call: TRBJ2-3
v_call: TRBV7-9
d_call: TRBD1

cdr3_nt: TGTGCCAGCAGTCGGGGACTAGCGGGGAAAGGGTCCTACGAGCAGTACTTC
cdr3_aa: CASSRGLAGKGSYEQYF
clone_size: -
j_call: TRBJ2-7
v_call: TRBV27
d_call: TRBD2

cdr3_nt: TGTGCCTGGATGCGGGGAGAGGGGGCCAACTATGGCTACACCTTC
cdr3_aa: CAWMRGEGANYGYTF
clone_size: -
j_call: TRBJ1-2
v_call: TRBV30
d_call: TRBD1

cdr3_nt: TGTGCCTGGAACCAACAGCTGGGCGGGGGAATCGGAGAGACCCAGTACTTC
cdr3_aa: CAWNQQLGGGIGETQYF
clone_size: -
j_call: TRBJ2-5
v_call: TRBV30
d_call: TRBD2

cdr3_nt: TGTGCCATCAGTGAACTAGCGAGCTCCTACGAGCAGTACTTC
cdr3_aa: CAISELASSYEQYF
clone_size: few
j_call: TRBJ2-7
v_call: TRBV10-3
d_call: TRBD2

cdr3_nt: TGTGCCAGCAGCGTACGGGCGGGAGAGTGGTCAGATACGCAGTATTTT
cdr3_aa: CASSVRAGEWSDTQYF
clone_size: once
j_call: TRBJ2-3
v_call: TRBV9
d_call: TRBD2

cdr3_nt: TGTGCCACCAGCAGAGATCAATCGGGGTATGGCTACACCTTC
cdr3_aa: CATSRDQSGYGYTF
clone_size: -
j_call: TRBJ1-2
v_call: TRBV15
d_call: -

cdr3_nt: TGTGCCAGCAGGGAAGGGGGCGTCGATGGCTACACCTTC
cdr3_aa: CASREGGVDGYTF
clone_size: -
j_call: TRBJ1-2
v_call: TRBV28
d_call: TRBD1